A selection of T cell receptor beta chains follows, all from one sample in a study of T cell responses to AZD1222 COVID-19 vaccine. The protocol was immunoSEQ multiplex PCR, while the TCRdb copy is restricted to in-frame clones and leaves out a portion. The sample yields around 130,000 clones, 92% seen once. This specimen was peripheral blood, taken 28 days after the second AZD1222 dose. The receptors originated from an adult who received the AZD1222 COVID-19 vaccine. Each CDR3 is given with its conserved first and last residue. The D gene is left open where the match is weak. Clone size appears in some rows only: once, few, many, or a class for an expanded clone.

j_gene | v_gene | abundance | d_gene | CDR3nt | CDR3aa
TRBJ1-2 | TRBV6-5 | NA | TRBD1 | TGTGCCAGCAGGGGACAGGGCCATTACTATGGCTACACCTTC | CASRGQGHYYGYTF
TRBJ2-7 | TRBV7-9 | NA | TRBD2 | TGTGCCAGCAGCCCCGGACTAGCGGGAGTACACGAGCAGTACTTC | CASSPGLAGVHEQYF
TRBJ1-1 | TRBV28 | NA | TRBD1 | TGTGCCAGCAGTTTAAAAACAGGGGGCGGGAACACTGAAGCTTTCTTT | CASSLKTGGGNTEAFF
TRBJ2-6 | TRBV6-2/TRBV6-3 | NA | NA | TGTGCCAGCAGTTACGGGGGGCGTGGGGCCAACGTCCTGACTTTC | CASSYGGRGANVLTF
TRBJ2-3 | TRBV27 | NA | NA | TGTGCCAGCAGTTTATTTAATTTCGGGAGCACAGATACGCAGTATTTT | CASSLFNFGSTDTQYF
TRBJ1-5 | TRBV6-2/TRBV6-3 | once | TRBD1 | TGTGCCAGCAGTTACCCCGGGACAGGGAATCAGCCCCAGCATTTT | CASSYPGTGNQPQHF
TRBJ1-6 | TRBV1 | once | NA | TGCACCAGCCGCCCCGGATCACCCCTCCACTTT | CTSRPGSPLHF
TRBJ1-2 | TRBV12-3/TRBV12-4 | NA | NA | TGTGCCAGCAGTGGTGCAGGGGCCTATGGCTACACCTTC | CASSGAGAYGYTF
TRBJ1-4 | TRBV30 | NA | NA | TGTGCCTGGAGTGTGTCGGGACGGCGGAATGAAAAACTGTTTTTT | CAWSVSGRRNEKLFF
TRBJ2-5 | TRBV6-2/TRBV6-3 | NA | NA | TGTGCCAGCAGTACCCAGAGGTTGGCGGCTCAAGAGACCCAGTACTTC | CASSTQRLAAQETQYF
TRBJ2-7 | TRBV2 | NA | NA | TGTGCCAGCAGTGCGGGCATTTTAGGCGAGCAGTACTTC | CASSAGILGEQYF
TRBJ2-5 | TRBV19 | NA | NA | TGTGCCAGTAGCTCAGGGCCCCAAGAGACCCAGTACTTC | CASSSGPQETQYF
TRBJ2-7 | TRBV11-3 | NA | TRBD2 | TGTGCCAGCAGCTTAGCACTAGCGGGGAGGTACGAGCAGTACTTC | CASSLALAGRYEQYF
TRBJ2-2 | TRBV4-3 | NA | TRBD1 | TGCGCCAGCAGCGTCGGACAGGGGGGATTAGGGGAGCTGTTTTTT | CASSVGQGGLGELFF
TRBJ2-2 | TRBV9 | once | NA | TGTGCCAGCAGCGTATCGAACACCGGGGAGCTGTTTTTT | CASSVSNTGELFF
TRBJ1-2 | TRBV7-2 | NA | NA | TGTGCCAGCAGCCCCCGGACCCAAACCCATGGCTACACCTTC | CASSPRTQTHGYTF
TRBJ1-3 | TRBV18 | NA | NA | TGTGCCAGCTCAACGGATCGATCAGGAAACACCATATATTTT | CASSTDRSGNTIYF
TRBJ2-7 | TRBV5-5 | NA | TRBD2 | TGTGCCAGCAGCACCCTAGCGGGGGCCGGGTACGAGCAGTACTTC | CASSTLAGAGYEQYF
TRBJ2-7 | TRBV4-1 | NA | TRBD2 | TGCGCCAGCAGCCAAGCCCCTTCGACTAGCGGGAGACGTGAGCAGTACTTC | CASSQAPSTSGRREQYF
TRBJ2-1 | TRBV5-1 | NA | TRBD2 | TGCGCCAGCAGCTTGGTAGCGGGGGCCTACAATGAGCAGTTCTTC | CASSLVAGAYNEQFF
TRBJ1-2 | TRBV20-1 | NA | NA | TGCAGTGCTAGGACAGGATATGGCTACACCTTC | CSARTGYGYTF
TRBJ1-2 | TRBV2 | NA | TRBD1 | TGTGCCAGCAGTGAGCGGCAGGGGGCGCGAGGCTACACCTTC | CASSERQGARGYTF
TRBJ1-6 | TRBV20-1 | NA | NA | TGCAGTGCTAGTCCCCAGGTGGGGAATTCACCCCTCCACTTT | CSASPQVGNSPLHF
TRBJ1-6 | TRBV2 | NA | TRBD1 | TGTGCCAGCAGGGGGACAGATTCACCCCTCCACTTT | CASRGTDSPLHF
TRBJ1-5 | TRBV28 | once | NA | TGTGCCAGCAGTTTAGGGGGCAGGGGTGGGTATCAGCCCCAGCATTTT | CASSLGGRGGYQPQHF
TRBJ2-6 | TRBV5-5 | NA | TRBD2 | TGTGCCAGCAGCTTGTCGATACTAGCGGTGCAATCTGGGGCCAACGTCCTGACTTTC | CASSLSILAVQSGANVLTF
TRBJ2-5 | TRBV7-9 | NA | NA | TGTGCCAGCAGCTATGGGACCCGGGAGACCCAGTACTTC | CASSYGTRETQYF